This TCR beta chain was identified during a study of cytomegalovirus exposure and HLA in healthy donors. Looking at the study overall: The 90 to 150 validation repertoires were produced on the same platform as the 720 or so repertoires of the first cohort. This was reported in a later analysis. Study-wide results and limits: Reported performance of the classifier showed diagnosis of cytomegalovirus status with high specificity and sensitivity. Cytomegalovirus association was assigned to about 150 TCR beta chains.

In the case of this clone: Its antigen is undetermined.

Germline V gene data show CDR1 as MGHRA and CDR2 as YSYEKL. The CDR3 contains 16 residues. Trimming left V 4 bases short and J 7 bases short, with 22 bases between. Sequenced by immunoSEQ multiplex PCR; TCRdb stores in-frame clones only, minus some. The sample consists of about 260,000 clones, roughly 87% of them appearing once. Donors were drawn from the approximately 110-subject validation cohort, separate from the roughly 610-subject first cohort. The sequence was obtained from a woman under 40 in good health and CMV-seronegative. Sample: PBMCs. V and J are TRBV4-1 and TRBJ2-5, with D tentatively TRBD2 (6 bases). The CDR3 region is CASSRLPGDFQVTQYF. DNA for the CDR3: TGCGCCAGCAGCCGGCTCCCGGGAGACTTCCAGGTGACCCAGTACTTC.